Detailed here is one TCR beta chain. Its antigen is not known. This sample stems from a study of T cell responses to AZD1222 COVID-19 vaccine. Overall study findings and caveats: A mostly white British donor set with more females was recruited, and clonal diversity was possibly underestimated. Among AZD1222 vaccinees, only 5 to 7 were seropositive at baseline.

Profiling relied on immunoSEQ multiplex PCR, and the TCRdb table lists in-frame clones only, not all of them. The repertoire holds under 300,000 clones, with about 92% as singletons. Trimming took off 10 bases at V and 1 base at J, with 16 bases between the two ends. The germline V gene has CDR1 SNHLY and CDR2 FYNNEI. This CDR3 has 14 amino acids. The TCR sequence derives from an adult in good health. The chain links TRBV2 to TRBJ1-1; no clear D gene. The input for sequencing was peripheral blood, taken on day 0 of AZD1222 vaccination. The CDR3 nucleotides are TGTGCCAACCCCGAGGGCAGCGCGAACACTGAAGCTTTCTTT. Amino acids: CANPEGSANTEAFF.